Each of the 17 T cell receptor beta chains below was sequenced from the same sample in a study of human T cells and chemical hapten exposure. TCRdb itself ran the RACE reads through MiXCR, one entry per CDR3 protein. The data contain roughly 100,000 distinct CDR3 sequences, roughly an eighth of them singletons. Documented time point: pre-sensitization, week 0. The treatment: therapeutic diphenylcyclopropenone sensitization with weekly scalp DPC. The sample consisted of whole blood, taken in connection with sensitization to the hapten diphenylcyclopropenone (DPC). The receptors here all came from a woman in her forties or fifties with alopecia areata. Some clones in this sample may be carry-over from other donors' samples.

This clonotype was picked up a small number of times. CDR3 bases: TGTGCCAGCAGCTTATTCAACAATGAGCAGTTCTTC. Its protein is CASSLFNNEQFF. V gene TRBV7-2 combines with J gene TRBJ2-1; D remains unclear. CDR3 length: 12 amino acids. Germline V CDR1 and CDR2: SGHTA, FQGNSA. V lost 2 bases to trimming and J lost 5 bases, with 4 bases between them.

J is TRBJ2-2 and V is TRBV2, with 7 bases lining up with TRBD1. The ends lost 6 bases at V and 0 bases at J; junction bases unmatched: 7. Looked up from germline, CDR1 is SNHLY and CDR2 is FYNNEI. CDR3 length: 16 amino acids. The CDR3 spells CASRKVTGTNTGELFF. The CDR3 coding sequence is TGTGCCAGCAGAAAAGTGACAGGGACGAACACCGGGGAGCTGTTTTTT.

This clonotype was seen only a few times. The chain uses TRBV7-2 and TRBJ2-1; 12 nucleotides agree with TRBD1. Germline loops: CDR1 SGHTA, CDR2 FQGNSA. Trimming removed 4 bases from V and 7 bases from J; junction bases left unmatched: 8. The CDR3 covers 16 residues. The CDR3 loop reads CASSWGQGALRNEQFF. The CDR3, as DNA: TGTGCCAGCAGCTGGGGACAGGGGGCTCTACGTAATGAGCAGTTCTTC.

This clonotype was picked up many times. The rearrangement uses TRBV5-6 and TRBJ1-1, with TRBD1 matching 9 bases. V lost 5 bases, J lost 1 base, and 6 bases stayed unmatched. The CDR3 totals 15 residues. Germline V gene data show CDR1 as SGHDT and CDR2 as YYEEEE. For the CDR3, the DNA is TGTGCCAGCAGGGGTACAGGGGGCCCGAACACTGAAGCTTTCTTT. Residues: CASRGTGGPNTEAFF.

This clonotype came up a few times. The gene calls are TRBV7-6 and TRBJ2-2, with D possibly matching TRBD1 (6 bases). CDR1 and CDR2 from the germline V gene are SGHVS and FNYEAQ. Trimming shortened V by 6 bases and J by 0 bases, and 11 bases separated the two germline ends. The CDR3 spans 15 residues. The CDR3 nucleotides read TGTGCCAGCAGTTCCGGGACAACGAACACCGGGGAGCTGTTTTTT. Translating gives CASSSGTTNTGELFF.

This clonotype was seen only a few times. The chain uses TRBV28 and TRBJ1-1; possible D gene TRBD1, 5 bases. Germline CDR1 reads MDHEN; CDR2 reads SYDVKM. Trimming stripped 4 bases from V and 8 bases from J, with 11 bases between. The CDR3 totals 12 residues. The chain's CDR3 is CASSSRAFEAFF. The CDR3 DNA follows: TGTGCCAGCAGTTCCAGGGCATTCGAAGCTTTCTTT.

This clonotype was counted only a few times. The rearrangement links TRBV12-3 or TRBV12-4 to TRBJ1-2; 10 positions match TRBD1. This CDR3 is 13 amino acids long. Unmatched junction bases numbered 9, after V lost 10 bases and J lost 7 bases. CDR3 amino acids: CANLRQGAGGYTF. CDR3 coding DNA: TGTGCCAACCTACGACAGGGGGCTGGTGGCTACACCTTC.

This sequence joins TRBV20-1 and TRBJ2-7; TRBD2 aligns across 8 bases. The germline V gene has CDR1 DFQATT and CDR2 SNEGSKA (reference sequence). The CDR3 spans 14 residues. With 6 bases clipped from V and 2 bases from J, the junction kept 9 bases outside the gene matches. In nucleotides, the CDR3 is TGCAGTGCACCCGGGGCTAGCGGGCCCTACGAGCAGTACTTC. Its translation is CSAPGASGPYEQYF.

This clonotype was detected ten times or more. The J gene is TRBJ1-1, the V gene TRBV6-2 or TRBV6-3; 9 positions match TRBD1. The CDR3 has 17 residues. The V gene end was trimmed by 5 bases and the J gene end by 3 bases; junction bases not matched to a gene: 13. The germline CDR1 and CDR2 sequences are MNHEY and SVGEGT. CDR3 amino acids: CASSHPSGTGRYTEAFF. In DNA form, the CDR3 reads TGTGCCAGCAGTCACCCCTCCGGGACAGGGCGCTACACTGAAGCTTTCTTT.

The rearrangement uses TRBV18 and TRBJ2-3, with 14 bases that match TRBD2. Trimming removed 7 bases from V and 6 bases from J; junction bases left unmatched: 9. This CDR3 has 16 residues. Germline V gene data show CDR1 as KGHSH and CDR2 as LQKENI. CDR3 protein: CASLPGTSGSEDTQYF. The CDR3 DNA sequence: TGTGCCAGCTTACCCGGGACTAGCGGGAGTGAGGATACGCAGTATTTT. Together with reference TRBV18 and TRBJ2-3, the CDR3 gives the full variable domain: NAGVMQNPRHLVRRRGQEARLRCSPMKGHSHVYWYRQLPEEGLKFMVYLQKENIIDESGMPKERFSAEFPKEGPSILRIQQVVRGDSAAYFCASLPGTSGSEDTQYFGPGTRLTVL.

This clonotype was picked up a small number of times. This chain links TRBV5-1 with TRBJ2-1, with 10 bases matching TRBD2. J lost 7 bases, V lost 3 bases, and 7 bases had no gene match. The CDR3 sequence is 15 residues long. Germline values: CDR1 SGHRS, CDR2 YFSETQ. This chain's CDR3 is CASSSTGTSANEQFF. For the CDR3, the DNA is TGCGCCAGCAGCTCCACTGGGACTAGCGCAAATGAGCAGTTCTTC.

The V gene is TRBV18, the J gene TRBJ2-7, with TRBD1 matching 7 bases. From germline, CDR1 is KGHSH and CDR2 LQKENI. J gave up 2 bases and V 2 bases, and 3 bases lay outside the gene matches. This CDR3 has 14 amino acids. This chain's CDR3 is CASSPGDRAYEQYF. The CDR3 bases are TGTGCCAGCTCACCAGGGGACAGAGCCTACGAGCAGTACTTC.

In this sample, this clonotype turned up a few times. The chain is built from TRBV27 and TRBJ2-3; 7 positions match TRBD2. This CDR3 contains 16 residues. After removal of 0 bases from V and 0 bases from J, the junction contained 3 bases not matched to a gene. The germline V gene encodes CDR1 MNHEY and CDR2 SMNVEV (reference sequence). The CDR3 DNA is TGTGCCAGCAGTTTATCGACAGCGGGAAGCACAGATACGCAGTATTTT. Protein sequence: CASSLSTAGSTDTQYF.

At least ten counts were recorded for this clonotype. The V gene is TRBV6-6, the J gene TRBJ2-3; D could derive from TRBD1 or TRBD2 (5 bases each). Trimming shortened V by 5 bases and J by 6 bases, and 21 bases separated the two germline ends. This CDR3 is built from 16 residues. Germline CDR1 reads MNHNY; CDR2 reads SVGAGI (reference sequence). The CDR3: CASSRELSGSGDTQYF. The CDR3 nucleotides read TGTGCCAGCAGTAGGGAGTTATCAGGGTCAGGGGATACGCAGTATTTT.

This clonotype was observed a handful of times. The rearrangement uses TRBV24-1 and TRBJ1-5, with 10 nucleotides matching TRBD1. The V gene end was trimmed by 8 bases and the J gene end by 3 bases; junction bases not matched to a gene: 3. The CDR3 spans 14 residues. CDR1 and CDR2 from the germline V gene are KGHDR and SFDVKD. For the CDR3, the DNA is TGTGCCACCACAGGGACAGGGGACAATCAGCCCCAGCATTTT. Translating it yields CATTGTGDNQPQHF.

This clonotype has at least ten counts. The chain carries TRBV29-1 and TRBJ1-1; 11 nucleotides agree with TRBD1. The V and J ends lost 5 bases and 8 bases, in that order; junction bases with no gene match: 1. CDR3 length equals 11 residues. Germline lookup yields CDR1 SQVTM and CDR2 ANQGSEA. CDR3 sequence: CSVRDRGEAFF. Written as DNA, the CDR3 is TGCAGCGTTCGGGACAGGGGGGAAGCTTTCTTT.

The chain carries TRBV10-3 and TRBJ2-7; 8 bases match TRBD1. The CDR3 is made up of 15 amino acids. J gave up 5 bases and V 5 bases, and 11 bases lay outside the gene matches. Germline V gene sequence: CDR1 ENHRY, CDR2 SYGVKD. The CDR3 nucleotides read TGTGCCATCAGTAACCGGGACAGGAGGCGAGACGAGCAGTACTTC. Encoded protein: CAISNRDRRRDEQYF.